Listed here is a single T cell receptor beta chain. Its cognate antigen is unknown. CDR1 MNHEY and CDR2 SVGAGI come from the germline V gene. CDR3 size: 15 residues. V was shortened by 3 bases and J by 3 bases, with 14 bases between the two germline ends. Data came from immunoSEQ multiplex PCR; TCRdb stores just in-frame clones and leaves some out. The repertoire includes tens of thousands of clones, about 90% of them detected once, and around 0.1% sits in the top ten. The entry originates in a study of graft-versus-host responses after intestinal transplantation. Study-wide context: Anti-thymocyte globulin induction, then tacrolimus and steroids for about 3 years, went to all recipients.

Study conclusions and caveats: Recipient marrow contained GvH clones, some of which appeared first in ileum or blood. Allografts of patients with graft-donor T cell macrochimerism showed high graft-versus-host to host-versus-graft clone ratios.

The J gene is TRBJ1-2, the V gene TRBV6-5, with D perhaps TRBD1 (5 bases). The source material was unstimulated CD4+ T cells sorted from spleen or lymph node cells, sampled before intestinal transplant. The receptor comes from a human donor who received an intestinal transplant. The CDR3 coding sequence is TGTGCCAGCAGTTATATGAGCAGGGAGGACTATGGCTACACCTTC. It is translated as CASSYMSREDYGYTF.